This T cell receptor beta chain was sequenced in a study of CD8+CD57+ T cells in acquired aplastic anemia. TCR beta VDJ and CDR3 profiles were obtained from a genomic DNA template. TCRdb called the reads again in MiXCR, with one record for every CDR3 protein. This sample has under 350,000 distinct CDR3 sequences, with approximately 57% found just once. All patients picked for sequencing had shown, by flow cytometry, an expansion of CD8+CD57+ cells. V gave up 3 bases and J gave up 7 bases, with 10 bases separating them. The CDR3 runs 13 residues. Per germline, CDR1 SNHLY and CDR2 FYNNEI. The sequenced sample consisted of sorted CD4+, CD8+, or CD8+CD57+ T cells (not recorded which) from PBMCs. The source is a human donor with aplastic anemia. The chain uses TRBV2 and TRBJ1-5; unclear D gene. CDR3 DNA sequence: TGTGCCAGCAGTGAGCCTCCCGGGCAGCCCCAGCATTTT. Translation gives CASSEPPGQPQHF.